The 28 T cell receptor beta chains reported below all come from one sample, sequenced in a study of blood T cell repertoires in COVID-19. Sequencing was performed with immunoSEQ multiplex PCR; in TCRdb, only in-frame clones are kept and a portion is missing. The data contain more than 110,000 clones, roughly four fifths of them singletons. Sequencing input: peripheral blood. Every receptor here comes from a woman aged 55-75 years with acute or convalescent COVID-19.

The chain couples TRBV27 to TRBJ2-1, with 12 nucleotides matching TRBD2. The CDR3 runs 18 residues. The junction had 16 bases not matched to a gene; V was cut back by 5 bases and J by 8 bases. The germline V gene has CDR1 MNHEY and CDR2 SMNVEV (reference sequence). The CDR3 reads CASSPSPILAGGADEQFF. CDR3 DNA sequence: TGTGCCAGCAGTCCATCGCCAATACTAGCGGGAGGTGCCGATGAGCAGTTCTTC.

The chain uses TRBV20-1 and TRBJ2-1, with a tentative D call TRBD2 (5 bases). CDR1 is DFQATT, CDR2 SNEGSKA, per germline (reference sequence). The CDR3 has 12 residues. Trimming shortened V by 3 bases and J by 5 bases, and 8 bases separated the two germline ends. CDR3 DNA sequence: TGCAGTGCTAGTCGGACTCACAATGAGCAGTTCTTC. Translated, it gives CSASRTHNEQFF.

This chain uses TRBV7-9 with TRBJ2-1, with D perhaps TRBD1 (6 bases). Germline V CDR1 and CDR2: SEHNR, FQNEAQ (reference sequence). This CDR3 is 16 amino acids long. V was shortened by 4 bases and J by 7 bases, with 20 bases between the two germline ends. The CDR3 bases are TGTGCCAGCAGCTCGCCTAGGGCGAGGACAGTAAATGAGCAGTTCTTC. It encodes CASSSPRARTVNEQFF. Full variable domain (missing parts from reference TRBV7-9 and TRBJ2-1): DTGVSQNPRHKITKRGQNVTFRCDPISEHNRLYWYRQTLGQGPEFLTYFQNEAQLEKSRLLSDRFSAERPKGSFSTLEIQRTEQGDSAMYLCASSSPRARTVNEQFFGPGTRLTVL.

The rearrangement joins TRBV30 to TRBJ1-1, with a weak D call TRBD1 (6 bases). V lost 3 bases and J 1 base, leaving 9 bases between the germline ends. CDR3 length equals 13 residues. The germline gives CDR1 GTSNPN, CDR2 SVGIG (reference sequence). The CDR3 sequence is CAWSIQGNTEAFF. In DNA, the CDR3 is TGTGCCTGGAGCATACAGGGGAACACTGAAGCTTTCTTT.

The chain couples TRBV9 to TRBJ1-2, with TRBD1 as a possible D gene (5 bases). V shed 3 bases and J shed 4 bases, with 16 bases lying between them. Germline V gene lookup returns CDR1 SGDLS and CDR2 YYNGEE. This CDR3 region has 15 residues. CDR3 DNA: TGTGCCAGCAGCGAGGAGGGTCAGGGCGCCTATGGCTACACCTTC. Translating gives CASSEEGQGAYGYTF.

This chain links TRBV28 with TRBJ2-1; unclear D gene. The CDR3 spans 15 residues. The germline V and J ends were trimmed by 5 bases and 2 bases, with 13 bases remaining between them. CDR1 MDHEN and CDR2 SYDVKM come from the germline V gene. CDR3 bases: TGTGCCAGCAGTCCCTCAGCGAAGCCCTACAATGAGCAGTTCTTC. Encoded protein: CASSPSAKPYNEQFF.

The CDR3 region has the DNA TGTGCCAGCAGCTTGGGGCCGGAAAAACTGTTTTTT. The encoded protein is CASSLGPEKLFF. V gene TRBV11-2 combines with J gene TRBJ1-4; tentative D call: TRBD1 (5 bases). Trimming took off 3 bases at V and 8 bases at J, with 7 bases between the two ends. This CDR3 spans 12 amino acids. Germline values: CDR1 SGHAT, CDR2 FQNNGV.

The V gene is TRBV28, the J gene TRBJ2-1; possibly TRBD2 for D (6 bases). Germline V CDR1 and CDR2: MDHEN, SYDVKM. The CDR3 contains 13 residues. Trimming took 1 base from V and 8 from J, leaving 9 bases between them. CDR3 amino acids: CASSLLRGDEQFF. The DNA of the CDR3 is TGTGCCAGCAGTTTATTACGCGGGGATGAGCAGTTCTTC.

Here the CDR3 DNA reads TGTGCCACCCATAGAATCCTGACAGGGGAGACTGAAGCTTTCTTT. Amino acid sequence: CATHRILTGETEAFF. The chain has TRBV6-5 and TRBJ1-1, with 8 bases aligning to TRBD1. From germline, CDR1 is MNHEY and CDR2 SVGAGI. The CDR3 length is 15 residues. After removal of 10 bases from V and 5 bases from J, the junction contained 15 bases not matched to a gene.

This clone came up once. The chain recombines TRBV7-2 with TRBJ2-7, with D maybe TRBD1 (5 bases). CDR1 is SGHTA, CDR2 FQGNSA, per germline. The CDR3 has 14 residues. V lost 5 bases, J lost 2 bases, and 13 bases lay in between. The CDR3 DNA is TGTGCCAGCAGCCGCAGGGCGGTGCCCTACGAGCAGTACTTC. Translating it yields CASSRRAVPYEQYF.

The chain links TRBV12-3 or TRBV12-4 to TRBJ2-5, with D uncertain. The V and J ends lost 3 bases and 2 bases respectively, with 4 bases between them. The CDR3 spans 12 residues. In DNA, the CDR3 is TGTGCCAGCAGTTTCGGGCAAGAGACCCAGTACTTC. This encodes CASSFGQETQYF.

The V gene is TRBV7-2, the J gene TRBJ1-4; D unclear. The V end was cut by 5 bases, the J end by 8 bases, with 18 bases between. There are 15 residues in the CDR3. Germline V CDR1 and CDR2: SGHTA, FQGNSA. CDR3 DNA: TGTGCCAGCAGCCCCACGGTGGCCCAGCGGGAAAAACTGTTTTTT. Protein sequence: CASSPTVAQREKLFF.

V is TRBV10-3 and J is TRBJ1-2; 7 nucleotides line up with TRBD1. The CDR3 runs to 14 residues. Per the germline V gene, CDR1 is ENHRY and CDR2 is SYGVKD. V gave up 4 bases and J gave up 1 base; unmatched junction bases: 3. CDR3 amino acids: CAISGQGSNYGYTF. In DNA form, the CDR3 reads TGTGCCATCAGTGGACAGGGAAGTAACTATGGCTACACCTTC.

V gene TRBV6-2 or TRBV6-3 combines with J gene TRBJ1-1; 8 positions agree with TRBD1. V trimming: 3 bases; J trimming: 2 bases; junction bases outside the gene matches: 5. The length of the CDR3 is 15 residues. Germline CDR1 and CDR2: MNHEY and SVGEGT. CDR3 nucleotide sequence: TGTGCCAGCAGTTATCGGCAGGGGGCCAACACTGAAGCTTTCTTT. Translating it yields CASSYRQGANTEAFF.

CDR3: CASSSFTSGSTDTQYF. The CDR3 DNA sequence: TGTGCCAGCAGCTCATTCACTAGCGGGAGCACAGATACGCAGTATTTT. The chain is built from TRBV3-1 (or the pseudogene TRBV3-2) and TRBJ2-3; 9 bases are shared with TRBD2. With 5 bases clipped from V and 0 bases from J, the junction kept 6 bases outside the gene matches. Germline lookup yields CDR1 LGHDT and CDR2 YNNKEL (reference sequence). CDR3 length: 16 residues.

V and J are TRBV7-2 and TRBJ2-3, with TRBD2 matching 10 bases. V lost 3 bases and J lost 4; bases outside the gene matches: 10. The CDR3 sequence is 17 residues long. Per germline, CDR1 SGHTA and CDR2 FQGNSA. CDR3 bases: TGTGCCAGCAGCTTGATGGCTAGCGGGAGTCAGGCAGATACGCAGTATTTT. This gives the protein CASSLMASGSQADTQYF.

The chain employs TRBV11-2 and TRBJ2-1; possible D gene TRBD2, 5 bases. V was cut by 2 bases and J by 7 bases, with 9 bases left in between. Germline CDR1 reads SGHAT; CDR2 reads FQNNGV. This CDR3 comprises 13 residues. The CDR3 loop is CASSLLASNEQFF. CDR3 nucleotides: TGTGCCAGCAGCTTACTAGCTTCGAATGAGCAGTTCTTC.

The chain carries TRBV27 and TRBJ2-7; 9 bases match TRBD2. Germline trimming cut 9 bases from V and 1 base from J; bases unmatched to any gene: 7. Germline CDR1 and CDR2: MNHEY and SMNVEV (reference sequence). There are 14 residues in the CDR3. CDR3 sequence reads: CASKTSGLSYEQYF. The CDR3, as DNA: TGTGCCAGTAAAACTAGCGGGCTATCCTACGAGCAGTACTTC.

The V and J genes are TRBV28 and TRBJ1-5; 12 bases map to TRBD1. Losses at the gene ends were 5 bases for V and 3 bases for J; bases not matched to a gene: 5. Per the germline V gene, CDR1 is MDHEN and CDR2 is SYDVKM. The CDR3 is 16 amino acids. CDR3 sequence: CASSRDRGRDNQPQHF. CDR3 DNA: TGTGCCAGCAGTCGGGACAGGGGGCGGGACAATCAGCCCCAGCATTTT.

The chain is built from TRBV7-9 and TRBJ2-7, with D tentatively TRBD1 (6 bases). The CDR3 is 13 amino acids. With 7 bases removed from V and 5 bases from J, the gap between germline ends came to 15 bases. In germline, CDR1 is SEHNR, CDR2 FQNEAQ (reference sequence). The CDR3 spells CASTSAGAHEQYF. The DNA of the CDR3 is TGTGCCAGCACCTCGGCAGGGGCGCACGAGCAGTACTTC.

The CDR3 DNA reads as TGTGCCACAAACGGGAAGGGCGGGAGCGACAATGAGCAGTTCTTC. As protein: CATNGKGGSDNEQFF. This chain uses TRBV15 with TRBJ2-1; 7 bases line up with TRBD2. The length of the CDR3 is 15 residues. Trimming cost V 9 bases and J 5 bases; bases outside gene matches: 13. Germline V gene sequence: CDR1 LNHNV, CDR2 YYDKDF (reference sequence).

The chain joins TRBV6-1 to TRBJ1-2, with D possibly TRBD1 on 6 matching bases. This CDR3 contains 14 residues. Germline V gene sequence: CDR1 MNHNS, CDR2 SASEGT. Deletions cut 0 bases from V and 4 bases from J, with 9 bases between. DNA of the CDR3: TGTGCCAGCAGTGAAGCGGGGGCTCCCTATGGCTACACCTTC. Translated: CASSEAGAPYGYTF.

The CDR3 DNA reads as TGTGCCAGCAGCCAAGAACAGGGGGTCTACACCGGGGAGCTGTTTTTT. This sequence encodes CASSQEQGVYTGELFF. The rearrangement uses TRBV4-2 and TRBJ2-2; 8 bases are a match to TRBD1. The J segment lost 3 bases and the V segment lost 0 bases, leaving 3 bases of the junction unmatched. Germline values: CDR1 LGHNA, CDR2 YNFKEQ. This CDR3 region has 16 residues.

The CDR3 DNA follows: TGTGCCATCAGTGACCGGGACAGCTCCTACAATGAGCAGTTCTTC. This codes for CAISDRDSSYNEQFF. The rearrangement uses TRBV10-3 and TRBJ2-1; 7 nucleotides match TRBD1. The CDR3 length is 15 residues. V trimming: 3 bases; J trimming: 0 bases; junction bases outside the gene matches: 2. Germline V gene lookup returns CDR1 ENHRY and CDR2 SYGVKD.

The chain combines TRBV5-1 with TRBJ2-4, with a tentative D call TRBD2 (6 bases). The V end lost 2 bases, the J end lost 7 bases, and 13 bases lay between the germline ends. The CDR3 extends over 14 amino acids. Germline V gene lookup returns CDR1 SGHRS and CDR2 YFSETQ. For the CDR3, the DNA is TGCGCCAGCAGCTTTCTGGGGGAGGATAACATTCAGTACTTC. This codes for CASSFLGEDNIQYF.

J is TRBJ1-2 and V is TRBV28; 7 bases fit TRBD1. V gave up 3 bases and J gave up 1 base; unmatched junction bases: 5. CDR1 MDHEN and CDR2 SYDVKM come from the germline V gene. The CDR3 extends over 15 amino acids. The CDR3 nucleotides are TGTGCCAGCAGTTTCAGGGGGAATTATAACTATGGCTACACCTTC. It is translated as CASSFRGNYNYGYTF.

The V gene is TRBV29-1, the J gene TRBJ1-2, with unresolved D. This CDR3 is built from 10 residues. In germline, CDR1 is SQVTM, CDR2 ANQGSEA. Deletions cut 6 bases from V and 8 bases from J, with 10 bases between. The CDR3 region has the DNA TGCAGCGTCCTATCGGTCGGCTACACCTTC. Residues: CSVLSVGYTF.

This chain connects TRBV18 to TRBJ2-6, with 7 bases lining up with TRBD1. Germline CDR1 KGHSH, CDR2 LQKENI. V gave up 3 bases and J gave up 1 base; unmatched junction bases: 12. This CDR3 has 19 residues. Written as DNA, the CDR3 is TGTGCCAGCTCACCTCTCCCGGGACAGAGCCCTTCTGGGGCCAACGTCCTGACTTTC. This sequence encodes CASSPLPGQSPSGANVLTF.